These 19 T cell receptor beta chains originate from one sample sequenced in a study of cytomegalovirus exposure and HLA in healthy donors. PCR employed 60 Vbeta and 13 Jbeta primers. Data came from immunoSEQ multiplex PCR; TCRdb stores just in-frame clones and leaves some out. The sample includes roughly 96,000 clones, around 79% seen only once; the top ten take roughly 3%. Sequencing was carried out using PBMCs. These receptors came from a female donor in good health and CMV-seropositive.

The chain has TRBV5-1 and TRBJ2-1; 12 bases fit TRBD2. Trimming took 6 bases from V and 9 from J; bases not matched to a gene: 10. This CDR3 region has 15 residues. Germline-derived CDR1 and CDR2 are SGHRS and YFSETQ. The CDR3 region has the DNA TGCGCCAGCACCCTGACTAGCGGGAGTGGCGGTGAGCAGTTCTTC. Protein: CASTLTSGSGGEQFF.

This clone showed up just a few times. The CDR3 loop is CSARQGGTEAFF. In nucleotides, the CDR3 is TGCAGCGCCCGACAGGGTGGCACTGAAGCTTTCTTT. The V and J genes are TRBV29-1 and TRBJ1-1, with TRBD1 matching over 7 bases. Germline lookup yields CDR1 SQVTM and CDR2 ANQGSEA. The CDR3 extends over 12 amino acids. The V and J ends lost 7 bases and 4 bases, in that order; junction bases with no gene match: 6.

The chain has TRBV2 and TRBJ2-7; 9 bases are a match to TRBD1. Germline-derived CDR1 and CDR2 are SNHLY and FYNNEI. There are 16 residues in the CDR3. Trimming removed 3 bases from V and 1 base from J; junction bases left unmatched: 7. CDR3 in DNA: TGTGCCAGCAGTGACCCCGGGACAGGGCAATCCTACGAGCAGTACTTC. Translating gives CASSDPGTGQSYEQYF.

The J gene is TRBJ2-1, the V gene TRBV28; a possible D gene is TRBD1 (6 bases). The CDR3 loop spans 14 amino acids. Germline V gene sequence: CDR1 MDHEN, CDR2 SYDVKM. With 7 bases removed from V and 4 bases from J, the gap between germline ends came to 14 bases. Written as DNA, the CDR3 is TGTGCCAGCATCAAAGGGACACCTTACAATGAGCAGTTCTTC. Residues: CASIKGTPYNEQFF.

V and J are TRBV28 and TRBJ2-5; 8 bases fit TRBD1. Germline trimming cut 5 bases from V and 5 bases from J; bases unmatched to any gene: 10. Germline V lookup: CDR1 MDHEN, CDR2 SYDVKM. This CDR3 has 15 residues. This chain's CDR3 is CASSPDRGLRETQYF. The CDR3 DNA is TGTGCCAGCAGTCCAGACAGGGGTTTGCGGGAGACCCAGTACTTC.

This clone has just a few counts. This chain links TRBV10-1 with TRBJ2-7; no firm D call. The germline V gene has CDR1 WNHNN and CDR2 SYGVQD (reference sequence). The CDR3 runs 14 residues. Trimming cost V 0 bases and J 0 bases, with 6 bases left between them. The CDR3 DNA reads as TGCGCCAGCAGTGAGTCGGCGGCCTCCTACGAGCAGTACTTC. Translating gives CASSESAASYEQYF.

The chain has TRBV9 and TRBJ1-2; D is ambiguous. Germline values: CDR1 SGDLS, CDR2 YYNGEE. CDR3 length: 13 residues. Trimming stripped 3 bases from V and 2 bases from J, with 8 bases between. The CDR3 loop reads CASSDGLNYGYTF. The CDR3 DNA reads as TGTGCCAGCAGCGACGGACTGAACTATGGCTACACCTTC.

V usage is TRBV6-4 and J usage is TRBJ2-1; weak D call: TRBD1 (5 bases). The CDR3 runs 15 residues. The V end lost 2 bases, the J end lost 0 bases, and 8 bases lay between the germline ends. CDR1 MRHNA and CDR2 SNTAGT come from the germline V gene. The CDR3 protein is CASSDDSSSYNEQFF. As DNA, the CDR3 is TGTGCCAGCAGTGACGACAGCAGCTCCTACAATGAGCAGTTCTTC.

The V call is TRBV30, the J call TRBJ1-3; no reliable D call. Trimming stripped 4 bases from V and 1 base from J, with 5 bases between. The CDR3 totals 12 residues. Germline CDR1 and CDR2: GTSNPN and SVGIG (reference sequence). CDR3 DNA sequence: TGTGCCTGGACCACTTCTGGAAACACCATATATTTT. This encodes CAWTTSGNTIYF.

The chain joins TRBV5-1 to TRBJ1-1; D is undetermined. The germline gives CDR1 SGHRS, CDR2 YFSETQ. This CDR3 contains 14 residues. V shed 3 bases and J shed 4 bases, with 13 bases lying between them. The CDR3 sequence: CASSSGEGSTEAFF. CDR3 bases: TGCGCCAGCAGCTCCGGGGAGGGTAGCACTGAAGCTTTCTTT.

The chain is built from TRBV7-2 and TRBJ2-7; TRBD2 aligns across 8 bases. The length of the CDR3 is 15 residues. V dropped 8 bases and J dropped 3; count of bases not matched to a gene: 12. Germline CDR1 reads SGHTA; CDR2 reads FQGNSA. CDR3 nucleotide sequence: TGTGCCAGCCGCCCGGGGCTAGCGGGTCTCTACGAGCAGTACTTC. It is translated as CASRPGLAGLYEQYF.

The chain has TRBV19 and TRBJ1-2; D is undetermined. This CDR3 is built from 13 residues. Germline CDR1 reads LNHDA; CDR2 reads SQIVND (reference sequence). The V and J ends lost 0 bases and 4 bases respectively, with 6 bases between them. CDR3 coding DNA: TGTGCCAGTAGTATAGACAGGATCTATGGCTACACCTTC. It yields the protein CASSIDRIYGYTF. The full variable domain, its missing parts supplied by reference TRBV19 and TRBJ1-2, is DGGITQSPKYLFRKEGQNVTLSCEQNLNHDAMYWYRQDPGQGLRLIYYSQIVNDFQKGDIAEGYSVSREKKESFPLTVTSAQKNPTAFYLCASSIDRIYGYTFGSGTRLTVV.

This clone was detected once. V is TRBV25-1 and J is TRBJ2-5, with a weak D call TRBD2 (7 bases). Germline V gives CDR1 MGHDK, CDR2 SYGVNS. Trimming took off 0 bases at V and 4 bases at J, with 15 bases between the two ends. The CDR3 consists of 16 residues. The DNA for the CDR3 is TGTGCCAGCAGTGAATATAGGTCGGGGGGCGGAGAGACCCAGTACTTC. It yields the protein CASSEYRSGGGETQYF.

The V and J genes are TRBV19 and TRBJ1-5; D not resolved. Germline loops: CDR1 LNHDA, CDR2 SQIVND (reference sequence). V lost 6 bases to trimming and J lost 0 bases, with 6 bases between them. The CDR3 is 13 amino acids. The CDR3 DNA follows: TGTGCCAGTAGCCAGGTTAGCAATCAGCCCCAGCATTTT. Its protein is CASSQVSNQPQHF.

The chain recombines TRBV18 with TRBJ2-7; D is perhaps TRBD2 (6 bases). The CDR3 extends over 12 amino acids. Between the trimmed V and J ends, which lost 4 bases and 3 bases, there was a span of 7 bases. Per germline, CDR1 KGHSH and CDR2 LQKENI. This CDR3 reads CASSRGDYEQYF. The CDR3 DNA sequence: TGTGCCAGCTCACGGGGGGACTACGAGCAGTACTTC.

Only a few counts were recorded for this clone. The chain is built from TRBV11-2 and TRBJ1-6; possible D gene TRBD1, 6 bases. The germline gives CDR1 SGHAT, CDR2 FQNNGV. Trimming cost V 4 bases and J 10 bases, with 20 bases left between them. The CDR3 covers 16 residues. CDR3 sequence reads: CASSSSDPLGASPLHF. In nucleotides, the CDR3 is TGTGCCAGCAGCTCCTCGGACCCCCTGGGGGCCTCACCCCTCCACTTT.

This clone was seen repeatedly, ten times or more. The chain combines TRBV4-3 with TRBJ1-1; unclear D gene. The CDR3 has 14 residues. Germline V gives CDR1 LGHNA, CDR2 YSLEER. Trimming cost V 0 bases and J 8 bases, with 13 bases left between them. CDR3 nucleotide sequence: TGCGCCAGCAGCCAAGACGGGGAAGCGAAGGAAGCTTTCTTT. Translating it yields CASSQDGEAKEAFF.

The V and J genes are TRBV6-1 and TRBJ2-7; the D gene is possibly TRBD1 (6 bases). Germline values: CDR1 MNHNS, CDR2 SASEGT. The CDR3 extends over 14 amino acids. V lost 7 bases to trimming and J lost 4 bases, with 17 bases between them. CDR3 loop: CASNQRDTTYEQYF. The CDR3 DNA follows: TGTGCCAGCAATCAACGGGACACAACATACGAGCAGTACTTC.

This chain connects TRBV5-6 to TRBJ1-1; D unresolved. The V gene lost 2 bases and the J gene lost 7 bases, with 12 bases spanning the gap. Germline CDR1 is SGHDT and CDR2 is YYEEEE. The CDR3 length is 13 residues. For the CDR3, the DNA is TGTGCCAGCAGCTTTACAGAGGGTTTTGAAGCTTTCTTT. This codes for CASSFTEGFEAFF.